Following are 9 T cell receptor beta chains from one sample sequenced in a study of T cells in tuberculosis. Sequencing used immunoSEQ multiplex PCR; TCRdb keeps in-frame clones, though not all of them. This sample has 85,000 to 90,000 clones, with more than 75% found just once. After thawing and overnight rest, PBMC were stained with GMM-loaded CD1B tetramer, viability dye and anti-CD3 for sorting. The lipid loaded on the CD1B tetramers was C32 glucose monomycolate from Rhodococcus equi. Sequences were obtained from CD1b-GMM tetramer-negative cells sorted from PBMCs. The receptors derive from an adult woman with latent tuberculosis.

The rearrangement links TRBV5-4 to TRBJ2-1; 11 bases fit TRBD2. The CDR3 is made up of 16 amino acids. Germline V gene lookup returns CDR1 SGHNT and CDR2 YYREEE (reference sequence). V trimming: 4 bases; J trimming: 0 bases; junction bases outside the gene matches: 3. As DNA, the CDR3 is TGTGCCAGCAGCAGGACTAGCGGGCTCTCCTACAATGAGCAGTTCTTC. Amino acids: CASSRTSGLSYNEQFF.

This rearrangement joins TRBV29-1 to TRBJ2-7; 7 bases fit TRBD2. Germline V gives CDR1 SQVTM, CDR2 ANQGSEA. This CDR3 comprises 16 residues. J lost 6 bases, V lost 5 bases, and 19 bases had no gene match. The chain's CDR3 is CSVFGGSSGAWSEQYF. The CDR3, as DNA: TGCAGCGTTTTCGGGGGGTCCAGCGGGGCATGGAGCGAGCAGTACTTC.

The V and J genes are TRBV6-5 and TRBJ2-5; TRBD2 is a possible D gene (6 bases). Germline CDR1 MNHEY, CDR2 SVGAGI. The CDR3 extends over 15 amino acids. Trimming stripped 3 bases from V and 7 bases from J, with 18 bases between. The DNA for the CDR3 is TGTGCCAGCAGTTATCTTGGGACTGGCGTGGGGACCCAGTACTTC. As protein: CASSYLGTGVGTQYF.

The chain recombines TRBV5-1 with TRBJ1-3; possibly TRBD1 for D (5 bases). V lost 0 bases and J lost 0, with 13 bases in between. This CDR3 has 17 amino acids. Germline V lookup: CDR1 SGHRS, CDR2 YFSETQ. In nucleotides, the CDR3 is TGCGCCAGCAGCTTGGTCCGCTCCGGGGGCTCTGGAAACACCATATATTTT. Protein sequence: CASSLVRSGGSGNTIYF.

The rearrangement links TRBV6-5 to TRBJ1-1; tentatively, D is TRBD1 (6 bases). Germline V gene data show CDR1 as MNHEY and CDR2 as SVGAGI. Trimming stripped 5 bases from V and 6 bases from J, with 7 bases between. The CDR3 totals 11 residues. Written as DNA, the CDR3 is TGTGCCAGCAGTCAGGGGCCTGAAGCTTTCTTT. It specifies CASSQGPEAFF.

This sequence joins TRBV19 and TRBJ2-7; TRBD1 matches 9 bases. CDR3 length equals 14 residues. Looked up from germline, CDR1 is LNHDA and CDR2 is SQIVND (reference sequence). V lost 6 bases, J lost 7 bases, and 10 bases stayed unmatched. CDR3 nucleotide sequence: TGTGCCAGTAGACAGGGGGCAGGCTCTGGGGAGCAGTACGTC. Translated: CASRQGAGSGEQYV.

CDR3 amino acids: CASSQAGENTEAFF. CDR3 DNA sequence: TGCGCCAGCAGCCAAGCAGGGGAGAACACTGAAGCTTTCTTT. The gene calls are TRBV4-1 and TRBJ1-1, with D possibly TRBD1 on 6 matching bases. CDR1 MGHRA and CDR2 YSYEKL come from the germline V gene. CDR3 length equals 14 residues. With 1 base removed from V and 1 base from J, the gap between germline ends came to 7 bases.

V usage is TRBV6-5 and J usage is TRBJ2-7; 8 bases agree with TRBD1. CDR1 is MNHEY, CDR2 SVGAGI, per germline. V was clipped by 5 bases and J by 3 bases; unmatched bases: 6. This CDR3 contains 14 residues. For the CDR3, the DNA is TGTGCCAGCAGTCGTGGACAGGGTGGCTACGAGCAGTACGTC. Protein product: CASSRGQGGYEQYV.

The chain combines TRBV19 with TRBJ2-5, with D possibly being TRBD1 (5 bases). The CDR3 totals 14 residues. V was clipped by 1 base and J by 5 bases, with 11 bases between them. The germline V gene encodes CDR1 LNHDA and CDR2 SQIVND (reference sequence). This chain's CDR3 is CASSIAPGRETQYF. The CDR3 nucleotides read TGTGCCAGTAGTATAGCTCCAGGGCGGGAGACCCAGTACTTC. The whole variable domain, remainder taken from reference TRBV19 and TRBJ2-5, is DGGITQSPKYLFRKEGQNVTLSCEQNLNHDAMYWYRQDPGQGLRLIYYSQIVNDFQKGDIAEGYSVSREKKESFPLTVTSAQKNPTAFYLCASSIAPGRETQYFGPGTRLLVL.